The 3 T cell receptor beta chains below come from one sample, sequenced in a study of shared clonotypes between healthy human individuals. The naive CD8 subset, CD45RO-negative cells positively selected for CCR7, excluded terminally differentiated effector memory CD45RA+ cells. Assay used: immunoSEQ multiplex PCR; TCRdb lists only in-frame clones, some missing. The sample shows about 820,000 clones, around 92% of them seen only once. Sequencing used naive CD8+ T cells sorted from blood. The receptor source for this set is a man younger than 45 in good health.

This clone has a single count. This chain links TRBV10-2 with TRBJ1-5, with 8 bases identical to TRBD1. The CDR3 contains 16 residues. V was clipped by 3 bases and J by 2 bases; unmatched bases: 6. Germline-derived CDR1 and CDR2 are WSHSY and SAAADI. CDR3 coding DNA: TGCGCCAGCAGTGACCCTACAGGGGGTGGCAATCAGCCCCAGCATTTT. Residues: CASSDPTGGGNQPQHF.

This rearrangement joins TRBV7-2 to TRBJ2-7; D gene uncertain. The CDR3 sequence is 13 residues long. V was cut by 1 base and J by 6 bases, with 10 bases left in between. Germline V gene data show CDR1 as SGHTA and CDR2 as FQGNSA. Here the CDR3 DNA reads TGTGCCAGCAGCTTAGATATCACCTCCGAGCAGTACTTC. Protein product: CASSLDITSEQYF.

V is TRBV9 and J is TRBJ2-3; D gene unclear. V was pared by 4 bases and J by 2 bases, with 14 bases between. The CDR3 runs 15 residues. CDR1 and CDR2 from the germline V gene are SGDLS and YYNGEE. Written as DNA, the CDR3 is TGTGCCAGCAGCCCTCCGGACCCATACACAGATACGCAGTATTTT. It is translated as CASSPPDPYTDTQYF.